This entry describes one T cell receptor beta chain. Its specificity is unknown. This record belongs to a study of T cell repertoires in cytomegalovirus infection. CDR1 SGHTS and CDR2 YDEGEE come from the germline V gene. V lost 3 bases and J lost 0, with 18 bases in between. The CDR3 runs to 18 residues. In TCRdb, the reads were re-called with MiXCR into one record per CDR3 protein. The sample has around 800,000 distinct CDR3 sequences, approximately 30% seen once; the top ten hold around 11%. The chain has TRBV5-8 and TRBJ1-4; D is possibly TRBD1 (5 bases). This receptor was identified in a human donor in good health (CMV status not recorded). Some clones in this sample may be carry-over from other donors' samples. Here the sequenced sample was cultured CD8+ T cells from PBMCs, taken from culture after CMV antigen stimulation. The CDR3: CASSSGDGSFATNEKLFF. CDR3 DNA: TGTGCCAGCAGCTCCGGGGACGGATCCTTTGCAACTAATGAAAAACTGTTTTTT. The full variable domain, rest sourced from reference TRBV5-8 and TRBJ1-4, is EAGVTQSPTHLIKTRGQQATLRCSPISGHTSVYWYQQALGLGLQFLLWYDEGEERNRGNFPPRFSGRQFPNYSSELNVNALELEDSALYLCASSSGDGSFATNEKLFFGSGTQLSVL.